This TCR beta chain was observed in a study of early T cells in non-severe SARS-CoV-2 infection. Across the study: Unsorted whole-blood RNA was sequenced in bulk, leaving chains unpaired. Study conclusions and caveats: Clonotype matching in VDJdb favored anti-spike CD8 responses and did not capture private and CD4 specificities.

Using its own MiXCR run on the 5' RACE reads, TCRdb lists one record per CDR3 protein. This sample has 70,000 to 95,000 distinct CDR3 sequences, with roughly 15% found just once. This clonotype has only a few counts. Its antigen is as yet unknown. V was cut by 4 bases and J by 0 bases, with 7 bases left in between. This CDR3 region has 14 residues. In germline, CDR1 is MGHRA, CDR2 YSYEKL. The chain uses TRBV4-1 and TRBJ1-3; tentatively, D is TRBD1 (5 bases). The sample taken for sequencing was whole blood. This receptor was taken from an adult who was a healthcare worker with PCR-confirmed SARS-CoV-2 infection or an uninfected control (not recorded which). CDR3 coding DNA: TGCGCCAGCAGCCTGACAGACTCTGGAAACACCATATATTTT. Protein sequence: CASSLTDSGNTIYF.